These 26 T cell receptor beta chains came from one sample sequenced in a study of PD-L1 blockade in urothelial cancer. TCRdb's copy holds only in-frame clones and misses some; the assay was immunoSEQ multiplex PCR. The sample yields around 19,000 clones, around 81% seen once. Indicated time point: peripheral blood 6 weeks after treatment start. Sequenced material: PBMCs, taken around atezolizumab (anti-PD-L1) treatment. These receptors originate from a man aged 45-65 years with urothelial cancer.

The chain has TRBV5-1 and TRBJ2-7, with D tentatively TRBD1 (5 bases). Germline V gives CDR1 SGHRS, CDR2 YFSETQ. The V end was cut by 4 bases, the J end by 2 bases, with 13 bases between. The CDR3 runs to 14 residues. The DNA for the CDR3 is TGCGCCAGCAGCCGTGAAGGACAAACCTACGAGCAGTACTTC. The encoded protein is CASSREGQTYEQYF.

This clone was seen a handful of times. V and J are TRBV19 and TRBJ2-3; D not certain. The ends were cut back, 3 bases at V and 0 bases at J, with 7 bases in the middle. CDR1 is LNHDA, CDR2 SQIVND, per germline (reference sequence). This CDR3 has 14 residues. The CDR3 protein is CASSIATSTDTQYF. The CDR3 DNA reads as TGTGCCAGTAGTATTGCAACTAGCACAGATACGCAGTATTTT. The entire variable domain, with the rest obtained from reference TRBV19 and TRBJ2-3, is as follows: DGGITQSPKYLFRKEGQNVTLSCEQNLNHDAMYWYRQDPGQGLRLIYYSQIVNDFQKGDIAEGYSVSREKKESFPLTVTSAQKNPTAFYLCASSIATSTDTQYFGPGTRLTVL.

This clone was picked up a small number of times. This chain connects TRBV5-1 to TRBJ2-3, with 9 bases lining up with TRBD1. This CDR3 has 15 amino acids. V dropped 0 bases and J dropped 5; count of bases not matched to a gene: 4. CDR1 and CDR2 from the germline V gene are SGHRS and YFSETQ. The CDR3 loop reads CASSLGRQGVDTQYF. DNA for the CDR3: TGCGCCAGCAGCTTGGGTAGACAGGGGGTAGATACGCAGTATTTT.

The CDR3 sequence: CASSYSSVGTGDEAFF. CDR3 nucleotides: TGTGCCAGCAGTTACTCTTCTGTAGGGACAGGAGATGAAGCTTTCTTT. The chain combines TRBV6-5 with TRBJ1-1; 8 bases fit TRBD1. Germline CDR1 is MNHEY and CDR2 is SVGAGI. The junction had 10 bases not matched to a gene; V was cut back by 0 bases and J by 7 bases. The CDR3 sequence is 16 residues long.

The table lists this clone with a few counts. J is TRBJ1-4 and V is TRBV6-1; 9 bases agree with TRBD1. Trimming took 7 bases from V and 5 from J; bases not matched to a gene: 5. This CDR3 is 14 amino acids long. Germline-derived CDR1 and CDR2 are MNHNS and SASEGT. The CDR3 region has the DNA TGTGCCAGCATAGCCGGGACAGGGAATGAAAAACTGTTTTTT. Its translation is CASIAGTGNEKLFF.

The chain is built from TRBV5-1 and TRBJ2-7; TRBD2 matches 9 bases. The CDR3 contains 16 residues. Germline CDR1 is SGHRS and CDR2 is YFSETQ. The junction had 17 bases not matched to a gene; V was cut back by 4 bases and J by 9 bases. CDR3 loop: CASSPGTSPEKTAQYF. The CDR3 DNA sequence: TGCGCCAGCAGCCCCGGGACTAGCCCTGAGAAGACCGCGCAGTACTTC.

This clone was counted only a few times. DNA for the CDR3: TGTGCCAGCAGCAAGGGCGGGAGGACAAGGGCGTTTTTT. Its translation: CASSKGGRTRAFF. This chain joins TRBV27 and TRBJ2-2, with 8 positions matching TRBD2. Germline CDR1 is MNHEY and CDR2 is SMNVEV (reference sequence). This CDR3 contains 13 residues. J gave up 16 bases and V 6 bases, and 13 bases lay outside the gene matches.

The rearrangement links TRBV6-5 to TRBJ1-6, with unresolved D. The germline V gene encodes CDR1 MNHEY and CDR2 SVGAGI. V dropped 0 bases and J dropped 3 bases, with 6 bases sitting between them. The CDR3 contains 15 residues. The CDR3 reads CASSYSGNYNSPLHF. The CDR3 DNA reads TGTGCCAGCAGTTACTCCGGTAACTATAATTCACCCCTCCACTTT.

Here the CDR3 reads CASSLLGRGGRVSNQPQHF. The CDR3 DNA reads TGCGCCAGCAGCTTGTTAGGTCGTGGGGGGAGGGTGAGCAATCAGCCCCAGCATTTT. The chain recombines TRBV5-1 with TRBJ1-5; maybe TRBD1 (5 bases). The CDR3 has 19 amino acids. V lost 1 base, J lost 1 base, and 21 bases lay in between. Germline lookup yields CDR1 SGHRS and CDR2 YFSETQ. Together with reference TRBV5-1 and TRBJ1-5, the CDR3 gives the full variable domain: KAGVTQTPRYLIKTRGQQVTLSCSPISGHRSVSWYQQTPGQGLQFLFEYFSETQRNKGNFPGRFSGRQFSNSRSEMNVSTLELGDSALYLCASSLLGRGGRVSNQPQHFGDGTRLSIL.

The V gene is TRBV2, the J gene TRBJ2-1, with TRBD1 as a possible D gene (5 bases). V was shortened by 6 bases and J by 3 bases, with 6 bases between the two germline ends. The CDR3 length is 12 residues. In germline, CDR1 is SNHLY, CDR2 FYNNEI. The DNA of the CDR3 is TGTGCCAGCAGGACAGACTACAATGAGCAGTTCTTC. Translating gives CASRTDYNEQFF.

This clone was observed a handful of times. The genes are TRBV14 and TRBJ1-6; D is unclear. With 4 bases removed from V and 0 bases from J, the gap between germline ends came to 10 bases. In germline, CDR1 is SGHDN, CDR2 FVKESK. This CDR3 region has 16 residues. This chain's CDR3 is CASSLAASSYNSPLHF. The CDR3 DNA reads TGTGCCAGCAGCCTGGCAGCGAGCTCCTATAATTCACCCCTCCACTTT.

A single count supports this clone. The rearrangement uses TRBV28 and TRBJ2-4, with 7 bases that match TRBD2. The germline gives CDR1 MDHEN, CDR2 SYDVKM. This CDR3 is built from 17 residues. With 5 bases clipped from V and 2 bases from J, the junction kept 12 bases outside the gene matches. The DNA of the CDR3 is TGTGCCAGCAGTGAACCCGGGGGGATAAGGACCAAAAACATTCAGTACTTC. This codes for CASSEPGGIRTKNIQYF.

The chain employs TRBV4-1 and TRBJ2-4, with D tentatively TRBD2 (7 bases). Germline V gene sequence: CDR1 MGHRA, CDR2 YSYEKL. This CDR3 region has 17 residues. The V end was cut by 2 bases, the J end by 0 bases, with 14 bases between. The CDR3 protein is CASSQSGGGLAKNIQYF. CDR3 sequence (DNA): TGCGCCAGCAGCCAAAGTGGGGGGGGCCTAGCCAAAAACATTCAGTACTTC.

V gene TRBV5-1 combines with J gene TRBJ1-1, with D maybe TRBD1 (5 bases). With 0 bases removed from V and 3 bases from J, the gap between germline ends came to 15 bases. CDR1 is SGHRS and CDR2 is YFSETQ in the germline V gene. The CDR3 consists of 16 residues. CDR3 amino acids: CASSLGPGRGDTEAFF. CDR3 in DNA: TGCGCCAGCAGCTTGGGACCCGGACGGGGGGACACTGAAGCTTTCTTT.

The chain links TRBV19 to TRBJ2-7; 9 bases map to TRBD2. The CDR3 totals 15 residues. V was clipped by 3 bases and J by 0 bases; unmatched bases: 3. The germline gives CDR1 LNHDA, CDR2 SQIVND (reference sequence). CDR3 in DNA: TGTGCCAGTAGTATCCAACTAGCGGGCTCCTACGAGCAGTACTTC. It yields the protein CASSIQLAGSYEQYF.

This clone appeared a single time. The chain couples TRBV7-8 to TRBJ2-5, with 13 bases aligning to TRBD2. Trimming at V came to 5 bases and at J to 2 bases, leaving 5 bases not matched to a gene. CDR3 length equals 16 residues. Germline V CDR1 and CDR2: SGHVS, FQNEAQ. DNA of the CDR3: TGTGCCAGCAGCCCCAGGACTAGCGGGAGACAAGAGACCCAGTACTTC. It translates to CASSPRTSGRQETQYF.

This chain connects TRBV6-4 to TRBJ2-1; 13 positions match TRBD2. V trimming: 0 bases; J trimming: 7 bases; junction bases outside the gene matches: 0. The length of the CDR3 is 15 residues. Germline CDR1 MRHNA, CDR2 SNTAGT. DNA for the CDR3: TGTGCCAGCAGTGACTCGGGACTAGCGGGGAATGAGCAGTTCTTC. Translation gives CASSDSGLAGNEQFF.

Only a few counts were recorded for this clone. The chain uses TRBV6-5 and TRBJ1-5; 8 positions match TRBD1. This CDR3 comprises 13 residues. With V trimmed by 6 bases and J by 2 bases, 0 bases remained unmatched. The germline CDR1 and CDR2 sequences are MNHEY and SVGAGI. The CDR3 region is CASRDRGNQPQHF. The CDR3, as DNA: TGTGCCAGCAGGGACAGGGGCAATCAGCCCCAGCATTTT.

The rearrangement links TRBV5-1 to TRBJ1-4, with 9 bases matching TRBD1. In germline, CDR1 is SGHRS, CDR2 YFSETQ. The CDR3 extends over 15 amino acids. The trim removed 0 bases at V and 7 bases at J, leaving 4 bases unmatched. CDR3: CASSLEPGQGEKLFF. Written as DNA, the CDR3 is TGCGCCAGCAGCTTGGAACCGGGACAGGGTGAAAAACTGTTTTTT.

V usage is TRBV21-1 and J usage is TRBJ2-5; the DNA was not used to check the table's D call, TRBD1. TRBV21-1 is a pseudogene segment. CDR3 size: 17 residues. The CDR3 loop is CASSKPPTRGRQETQYF. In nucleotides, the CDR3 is TGTGCCAGCAGCAAACCCCCCACGAGGGGGCGCCAAGAGACCCAGTACTTC.

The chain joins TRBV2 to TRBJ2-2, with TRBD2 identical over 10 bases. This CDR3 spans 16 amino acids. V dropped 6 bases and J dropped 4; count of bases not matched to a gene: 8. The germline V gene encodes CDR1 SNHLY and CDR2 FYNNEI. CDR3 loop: CASSGLAGVGTGELFF. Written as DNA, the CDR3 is TGTGCCAGCAGCGGTCTAGCGGGAGTCGGCACCGGGGAGCTGTTTTTT. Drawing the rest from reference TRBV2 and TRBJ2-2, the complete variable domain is EPEVTQTPSHQVTQMGQEVILRCVPISNHLYFYWYRQILGQKVEFLVSFYNNEISEKSEIFDDQFSVERPDGSNFTLKIRSTKLEDSAMYFCASSGLAGVGTGELFFGEGSRLTVL.

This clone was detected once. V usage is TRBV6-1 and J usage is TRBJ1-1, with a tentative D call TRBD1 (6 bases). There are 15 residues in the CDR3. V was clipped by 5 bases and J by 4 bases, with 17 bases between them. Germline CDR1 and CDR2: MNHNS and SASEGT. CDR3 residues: CASSRLEQGGTEAFF. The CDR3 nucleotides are TGTGCCAGCAGTCGACTGGAACAGGGTGGCACTGAAGCTTTCTTT.

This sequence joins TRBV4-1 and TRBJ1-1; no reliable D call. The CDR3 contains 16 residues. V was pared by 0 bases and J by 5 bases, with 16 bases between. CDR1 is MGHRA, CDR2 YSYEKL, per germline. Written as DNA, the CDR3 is TGCGCCAGCAGCCAAGAGGAGCGCGGTGTACGGACTGAAGCTTTCTTT. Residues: CASSQEERGVRTEAFF.

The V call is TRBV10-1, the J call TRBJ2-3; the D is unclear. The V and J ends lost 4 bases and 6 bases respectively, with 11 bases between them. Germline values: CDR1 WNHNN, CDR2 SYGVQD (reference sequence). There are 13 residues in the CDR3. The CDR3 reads CASSGVARDTQYF. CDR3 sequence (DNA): TGCGCCAGCAGTGGGGTAGCACGGGATACGCAGTATTTT.

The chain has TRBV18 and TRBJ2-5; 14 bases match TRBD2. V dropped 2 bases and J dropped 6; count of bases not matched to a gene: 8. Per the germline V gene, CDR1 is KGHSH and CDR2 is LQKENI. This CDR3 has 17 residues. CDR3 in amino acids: CASSPDRLAGGIKTQYF. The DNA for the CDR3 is TGTGCCAGCTCACCAGACAGACTAGCGGGGGGGATAAAGACCCAGTACTTC.

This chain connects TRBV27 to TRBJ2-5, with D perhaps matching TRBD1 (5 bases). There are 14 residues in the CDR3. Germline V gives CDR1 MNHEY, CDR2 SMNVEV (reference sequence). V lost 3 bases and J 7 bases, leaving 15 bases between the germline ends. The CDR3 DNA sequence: TGTGCCAGCAGTTTTAGGGGCAGCACATGGACCCAGTACTTC. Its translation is CASSFRGSTWTQYF.